This is a list of T cell receptor beta chains from one sample in a study of cytomegalovirus exposure and HLA in healthy donors. Clones were read by immunoSEQ multiplex PCR, and TCRdb kept only the in-frame ones, dropping some. The sample holds roughly 140,000 clones, roughly 80% seen once. The sequenced sample consisted of PBMCs. These TCRs come from a woman aged 50 to 65 in good health and CMV-seropositive. Both conserved end residues are part of each CDR3. D genes are given only for firm matches.

TRBJ2-2 | TRBV4-2 | - | CASSQVGEGTGRTGELFF
TRBJ1-5 | TRBV19 | - | CASSIDLDSSDYNQPQHF
TRBJ1-1 | TRBV5-6 | - | CASSFGDTEAFF
TRBJ2-7 | TRBV5-6 | - | CASSSGLYEQYF
TRBJ1-5 | TRBV30 | - | CAWSTQGNQPQHF
TRBJ2-3 | TRBV5-6 | - | CASSQGLNTDTQYF
TRBJ2-7 | TRBV27 | TRBD2 | CASSPYGTSGYYEQYF
TRBJ2-7 | TRBV5-4 | TRBD1 | CASSLGDRSYEQYF
TRBJ1-6 | TRBV6-1 | - | CASKETGGSPLHF
TRBJ1-2 | TRBV5-1 | TRBD1 | CASRFGTGKDYGYTF
TRBJ2-7 | TRBV15 | TRBD1 | CATSSKDREDYEQYF
TRBJ2-5 | TRBV6-1 | - | CASSAVDRGETQYF
TRBJ2-7 | TRBV5-1 | TRBD2 | CASSRTSGGYEQYF
TRBJ2-3 | TRBV15 | - | CATSRGDSSTDTQYF
TRBJ2-1 | TRBV11-2 | TRBD2 | CASSLGRSGGGTYNEQFF
TRBJ2-7 | TRBV6-1 | - | CASSERGHRGSYEQYF
TRBJ1-2 | TRBV5-1 | - | CASSLFGQGSSGYTF
TRBJ1-2 | TRBV4-3 | TRBD1 | CASSQVGDRGDGYTF
TRBJ2-7 | TRBV11-2 | TRBD2 | CASSLVASTSGRSSYEQYF
TRBJ1-1 | TRBV18 | - | CASSPVTDTEAFF
TRBJ1-3 | TRBV7-9 | - | CASSLDSSGNTIYF
TRBJ1-2 | TRBV20-1 | TRBD1 | CSAPTGGGYTF
TRBJ2-4 | TRBV5-1 | - | CASSIRGGLAKNIQYF
TRBJ1-2 | TRBV9 | TRBD1 | CASSDNQGANGYTF
TRBJ1-6 | TRBV19 | - | CASSISLSLNSPLHF